The entry that follows covers one TCR beta chain sequence. One end of the junction is discordant with germline, which a read error may explain. The repertoire was sequenced with immunoSEQ multiplex PCR; TCRdb's copy has only in-frame clones and lacks some. This table has hundreds of thousands of clones, around 91% appearing once. The sample comes from a study of blood T cell repertoires in COVID-19. The CDR3 runs to 12 residues. The germline V gene encodes CDR1 SGHNT and CDR2 YYREEE (reference sequence). Two negative PCRs, clearance, or symptom resolution characterized the recovered Cohort 3 donors. V usage is TRBV5-4 and J usage is TRBJ2-3, with 8 bases that match TRBD1. Input material: PBMCs or T cells enriched from blood (not recorded which). The clonotype comes from a middle-aged woman who had recovered from COVID-19. CDR3 in DNA: TGTGCCAGCAGCTTGGATGGTCGACAGGGGAAATTT. Amino acid sequence: CASSLDGRQGKF.